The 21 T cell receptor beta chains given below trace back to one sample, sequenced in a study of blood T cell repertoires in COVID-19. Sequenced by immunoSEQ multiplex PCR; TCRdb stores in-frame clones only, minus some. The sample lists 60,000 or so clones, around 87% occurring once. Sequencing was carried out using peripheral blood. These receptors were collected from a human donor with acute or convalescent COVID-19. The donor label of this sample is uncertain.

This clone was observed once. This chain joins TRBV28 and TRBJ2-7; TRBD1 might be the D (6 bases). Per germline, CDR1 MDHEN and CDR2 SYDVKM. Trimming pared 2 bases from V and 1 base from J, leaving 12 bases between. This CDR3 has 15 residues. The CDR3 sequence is CASSLGGALSYEQYF. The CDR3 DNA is TGTGCCAGCAGTTTAGGGGGCGCCCTTTCCTACGAGCAGTACTTC. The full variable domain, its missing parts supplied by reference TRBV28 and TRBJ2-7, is DVKVTQSSRYLVKRTGEKVFLECVQDMDHENMFWYRQDPGLGLRLIYFSYDVKMKEKGDIPEGYSVSREKKERFSLILESASTNQTSMYLCASSLGGALSYEQYFGPGTRLTVT.

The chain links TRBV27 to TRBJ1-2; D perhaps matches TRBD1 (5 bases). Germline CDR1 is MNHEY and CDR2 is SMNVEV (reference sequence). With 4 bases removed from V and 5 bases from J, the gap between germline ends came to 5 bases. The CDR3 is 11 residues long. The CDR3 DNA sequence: TGTGCCAGCAGTTCAGGGTATGGCTACACCTTC. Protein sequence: CASSSGYGYTF.

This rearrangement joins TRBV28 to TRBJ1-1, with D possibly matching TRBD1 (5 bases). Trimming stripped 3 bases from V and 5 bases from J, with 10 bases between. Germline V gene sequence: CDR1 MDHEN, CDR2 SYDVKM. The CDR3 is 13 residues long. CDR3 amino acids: CASSFLRATEAFF. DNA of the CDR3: TGTGCCAGCAGTTTTCTCAGGGCTACTGAAGCTTTCTTT.

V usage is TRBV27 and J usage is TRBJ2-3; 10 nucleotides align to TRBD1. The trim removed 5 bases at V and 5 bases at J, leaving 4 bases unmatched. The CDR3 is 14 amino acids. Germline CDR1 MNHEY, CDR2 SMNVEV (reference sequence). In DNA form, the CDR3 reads TGTGCCAGCAGTCCCTGGACAGGGGGAGATACGCAGTATTTT. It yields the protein CASSPWTGGDTQYF.

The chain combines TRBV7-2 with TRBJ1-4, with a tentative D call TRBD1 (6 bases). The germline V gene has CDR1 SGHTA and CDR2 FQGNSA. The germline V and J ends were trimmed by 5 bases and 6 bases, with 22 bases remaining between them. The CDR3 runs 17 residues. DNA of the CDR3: TGTGCCAGCAGCCCACCGTCCAGGGGAAGGGTATATGAAAAACTGTTTTTT. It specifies CASSPPSRGRVYEKLFF.

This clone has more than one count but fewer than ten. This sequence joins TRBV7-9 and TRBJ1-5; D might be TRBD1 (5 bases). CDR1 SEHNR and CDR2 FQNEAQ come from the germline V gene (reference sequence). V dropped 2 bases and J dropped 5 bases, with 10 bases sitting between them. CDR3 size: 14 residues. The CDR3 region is CASSLLGADQPQHF. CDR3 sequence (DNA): TGTGCCAGCAGCTTATTAGGGGCAGATCAGCCCCAGCATTTT.

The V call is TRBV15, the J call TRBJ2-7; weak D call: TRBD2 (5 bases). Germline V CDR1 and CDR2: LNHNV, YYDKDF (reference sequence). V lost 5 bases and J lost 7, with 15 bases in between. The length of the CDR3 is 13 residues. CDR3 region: CATSGEWAMEQYF. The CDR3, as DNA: TGTGCCACCAGCGGGGAGTGGGCAATGGAGCAGTACTTC.

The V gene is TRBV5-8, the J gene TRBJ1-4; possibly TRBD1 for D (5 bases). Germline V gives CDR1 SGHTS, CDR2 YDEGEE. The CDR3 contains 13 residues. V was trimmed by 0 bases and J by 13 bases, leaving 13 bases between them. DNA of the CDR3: TGTGCCAGCAGCTTGGATGGGGGAGGACGACTGTTTTTT. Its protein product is CASSLDGGGRLFF.

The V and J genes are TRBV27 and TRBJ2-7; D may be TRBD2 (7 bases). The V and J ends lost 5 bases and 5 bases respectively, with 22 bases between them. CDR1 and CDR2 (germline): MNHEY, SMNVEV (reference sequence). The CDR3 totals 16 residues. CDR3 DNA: TGTGCCAGCAGTCCAAGGGGGGGCTTAGACCTTGACGAGCAGTACGTC. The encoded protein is CASSPRGGLDLDEQYV.

The CDR3 protein is CASKDPNRGDIYEQYV. CDR3 in DNA: TGTGCCAGCAAAGACCCCAACAGGGGGGATATCTACGAGCAGTACGTC. The gene calls are TRBV2 and TRBJ2-7; 8 bases fit TRBD1. This CDR3 contains 16 residues. CDR1 SNHLY and CDR2 FYNNEI come from the germline V gene. The V segment lost 7 bases and the J segment 3 bases; nucleotides outside the gene matches: 14.

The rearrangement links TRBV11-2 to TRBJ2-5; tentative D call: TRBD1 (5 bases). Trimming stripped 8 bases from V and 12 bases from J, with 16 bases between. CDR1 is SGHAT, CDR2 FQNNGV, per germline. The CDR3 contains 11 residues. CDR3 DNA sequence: TGTGCCAGCGGGGCCCCGGGCCAAAAGTACTTC. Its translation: CASGAPGQKYF.

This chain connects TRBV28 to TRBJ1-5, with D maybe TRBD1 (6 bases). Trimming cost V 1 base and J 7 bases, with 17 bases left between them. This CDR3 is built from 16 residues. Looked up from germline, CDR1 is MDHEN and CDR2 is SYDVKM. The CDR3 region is CASSLYSTGSRQPQHF. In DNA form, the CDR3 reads TGTGCCAGCAGTTTATACTCCACAGGGAGTCGACAGCCCCAGCATTTT.

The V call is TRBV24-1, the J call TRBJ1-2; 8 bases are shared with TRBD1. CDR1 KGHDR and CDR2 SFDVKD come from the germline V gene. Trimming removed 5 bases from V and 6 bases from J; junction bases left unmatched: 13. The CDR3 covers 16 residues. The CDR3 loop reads CATSAPNRGEDHGYTF. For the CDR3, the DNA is TGTGCCACCAGTGCCCCAAACAGGGGGGAAGACCATGGCTACACCTTC.

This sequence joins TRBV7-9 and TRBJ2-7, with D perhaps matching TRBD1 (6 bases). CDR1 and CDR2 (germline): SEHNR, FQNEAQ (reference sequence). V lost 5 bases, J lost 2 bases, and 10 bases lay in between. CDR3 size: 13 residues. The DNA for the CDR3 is TGTGCCAGCAGCCATGGACAGCCCTACGAGCAGTACTTC. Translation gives CASSHGQPYEQYF.

In DNA, the CDR3 is TGTGCCAGCAGCTTCACAGGGTCCGACACAGATACGCAGTATTTT. The encoded protein is CASSFTGSDTDTQYF. The chain uses TRBV7-7 and TRBJ2-3; D possibly corresponds to TRBD1 (6 bases). Germline V lookup: CDR1 SSHAT, CDR2 FNYEAQ (reference sequence). This CDR3 contains 15 residues. Trimming removed 3 bases at V and 2 bases at J, with 12 bases between.

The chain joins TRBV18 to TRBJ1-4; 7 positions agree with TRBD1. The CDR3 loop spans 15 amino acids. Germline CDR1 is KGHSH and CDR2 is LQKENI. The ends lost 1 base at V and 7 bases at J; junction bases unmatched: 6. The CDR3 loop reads CASSPLQGWSEKLFF. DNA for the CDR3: TGTGCCAGCTCACCACTACAGGGGTGGAGTGAAAAACTGTTTTTT. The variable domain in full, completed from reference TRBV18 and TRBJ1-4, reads NAGVMQNPRHLVRRRGQEARLRCSPMKGHSHVYWYRQLPEEGLKFMVYLQKENIIDESGMPKERFSAEFPKEGPSILRIQQVVRGDSAAYFCASSPLQGWSEKLFFGSGTQLSVL.

The CDR3 reads CASRPTGLPNQPQHF. The CDR3 bases are TGTGCCAGTAGGCCCACAGGGCTACCCAATCAGCCCCAGCATTTT. The chain couples TRBV19 to TRBJ1-5, with D perhaps TRBD1 (6 bases). Looked up from germline, CDR1 is LNHDA and CDR2 is SQIVND (reference sequence). V shed 6 bases and J shed 3 bases, with 15 bases lying between them. There are 15 residues in the CDR3. The whole variable domain, filled in from reference TRBV19 and TRBJ1-5, reads DGGITQSPKYLFRKEGQNVTLSCEQNLNHDAMYWYRQDPGQGLRLIYYSQIVNDFQKGDIAEGYSVSREKKESFPLTVTSAQKNPTAFYLCASRPTGLPNQPQHFGDGTRLSIL.

The CDR3 reads CASSEGLAGLTDTQYF. The CDR3 region has the DNA TGTGCCAGCAGTGAAGGACTAGCGGGTTTGACAGATACGCAGTATTTT. The V and J genes are TRBV2 and TRBJ2-3; 10 bases are a match to TRBD2. CDR3 length: 16 amino acids. Trimming removed 1 base from V and 3 bases from J; junction bases left unmatched: 4. CDR1 SNHLY and CDR2 FYNNEI come from the germline V gene. The full variable domain, in which reference TRBV2 and TRBJ2-3 provide the parts outside the CDR3, is EPEVTQTPSHQVTQMGQEVILRCVPISNHLYFYWYRQILGQKVEFLVSFYNNEISEKSEIFDDQFSVERPDGSNFTLKIRSTKLEDSAMYFCASSEGLAGLTDTQYFGPGTRLTVL.

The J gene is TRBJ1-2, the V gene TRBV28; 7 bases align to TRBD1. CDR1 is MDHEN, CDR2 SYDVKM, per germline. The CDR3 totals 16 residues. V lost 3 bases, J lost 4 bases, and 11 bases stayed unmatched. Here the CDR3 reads CASSFQQGPRSYGYTF. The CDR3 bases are TGTGCCAGCAGTTTCCAACAGGGGCCCAGGTCCTATGGCTACACCTTC.

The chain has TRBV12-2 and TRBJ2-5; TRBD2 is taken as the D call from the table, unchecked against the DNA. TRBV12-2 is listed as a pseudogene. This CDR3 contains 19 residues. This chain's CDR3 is CASRFQGTSGTRGRETQYF. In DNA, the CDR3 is TGTGCAAGTCGCTTCCAAGGGACTAGCGGGACCCGAGGTAGAGAGACCCAGTACTTC.

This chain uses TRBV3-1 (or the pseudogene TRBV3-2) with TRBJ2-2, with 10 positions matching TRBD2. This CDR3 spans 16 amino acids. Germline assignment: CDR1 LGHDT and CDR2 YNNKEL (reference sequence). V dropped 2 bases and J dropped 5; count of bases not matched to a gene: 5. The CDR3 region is CASSQPLAGHTGELFF. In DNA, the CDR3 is TGTGCCAGCAGCCAACCACTAGCGGGACATACCGGGGAGCTGTTTTTT.